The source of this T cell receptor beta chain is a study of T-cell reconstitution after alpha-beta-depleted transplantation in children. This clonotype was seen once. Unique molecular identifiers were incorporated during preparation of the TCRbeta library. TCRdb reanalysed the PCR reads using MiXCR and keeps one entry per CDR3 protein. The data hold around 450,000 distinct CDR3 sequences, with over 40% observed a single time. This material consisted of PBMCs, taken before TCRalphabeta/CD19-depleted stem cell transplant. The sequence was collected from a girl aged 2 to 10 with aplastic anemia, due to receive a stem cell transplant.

The CDR3 DNA reads as TGCGCCAGCACCGGGGGAGGGGGTAGCAATGAGCAGTTCTTC. It is translated as CASTGGGGSNEQFF. This rearrangement joins TRBV5-1 to TRBJ2-1; weak D call: TRBD2 (7 bases). CDR3 size: 14 residues. The V gene's germline CDR1 is SGHRS and CDR2 YFSETQ. Trimming shortened V by 6 bases and J by 6 bases, and 16 bases separated the two germline ends.